This T cell receptor beta chain is drawn from a study of CD8 T cells in ankylosing spondylitis. Study-wide results and limits: CD8+ by phenotype, disease-linked clones were relatively rare in peripheral blood. In ankylosing spondylitis patients, matched synovial fluid reportedly showed significant enrichment of disease-linked clones. Both synovial fluid and blood in reactive arthritis had previously been reported to carry some motif variants. What seemed typical of ankylosing spondylitis blood was a TCR beta motif built from roughly eight highly homologous variants.

From germline, CDR1 is SQVTM and CDR2 ANQGSEA. V was shortened by 6 bases and J by 5 bases, with 19 bases between the two germline ends. CDR3 length: 14 amino acids. Comment on this clonotype: Its antigen is as yet unknown.

By quantitative 5'-RACE with molecular barcodes, the TCR beta libraries were made. MiXCR was run by TCRdb on the 5' RACE reads, yielding one entry per CDR3 protein. The sample consists of hundreds of thousands of distinct CDR3 sequences, roughly 13% of them appearing once. The receptor comes from a male donor with ankylosing spondylitis. The chain is built from TRBV29-1 and TRBJ2-5; TRBD1 is a possible D gene (5 bases). Specimen: blood, either unsorted or a sorted T cell fraction (not recorded which). The CDR3 sequence: CSVPGRGAWETQYF. The DNA for the CDR3 is TGCAGCGTCCCCGGTAGGGGCGCGTGGGAGACCCAGTACTTC.